What follows are 19 T cell receptor beta chains derived from one specimen sequenced in a study of cytotoxic CD8 clonotypes in ibrutinib-treated CLL. Profiled with immunoSEQ multiplex PCR; TCRdb holds only in-frame clones, not every one. The sample lists 150,000 or so clones; 84% were seen once. The source was PBMCs, collected after 24 months of ibrutinib treatment. The receptor set was obtained from a human donor with chronic lymphocytic leukemia.

The chain couples TRBV30 to TRBJ1-5; no clear D. V was shortened by 5 bases and J by 4 bases, with 15 bases between the two germline ends. The CDR3 length is 14 residues. CDR1 and CDR2 from the germline V gene are GTSNPN and SVGIG (reference sequence). CDR3 residues: CAWDPGTGNQPQHF. CDR3 DNA: TGTGCCTGGGATCCGGGTACGGGGAATCAGCCCCAGCATTTT.

This sequence joins TRBV6-4 and TRBJ2-3; 7 bases fit TRBD1. The CDR3 is made up of 15 amino acids. Germline-derived CDR1 and CDR2 are MRHNA and SNTAGT. Trimming took 6 bases from V and 2 from J; bases not matched to a gene: 8. This chain's CDR3 is CASSGTGALTDTQYF. The CDR3 DNA reads TGTGCCAGCAGCGGTACAGGGGCCCTCACAGATACGCAGTATTTT.

CDR3 residues: CASITFGVATNEKLFF. CDR3 DNA: TGTGCCAGCATCACCTTCGGGGTTGCAACTAATGAAAAACTGTTTTTT. The J gene is TRBJ1-4, the V gene TRBV28; D ambiguous. From germline, CDR1 is MDHEN and CDR2 SYDVKM. This CDR3 is built from 16 residues. Trimming took 7 bases from V and 0 from J, leaving 15 bases between them.

The chain recombines TRBV19 with TRBJ1-5; TRBD1 matches at 7 bases. J lost 0 bases, V lost 6 bases, and 8 bases had no gene match. Germline CDR1 is LNHDA and CDR2 is SQIVND (reference sequence). The CDR3 has 16 amino acids. CDR3: CASRDEGAYSNQPQHF. The CDR3, as DNA: TGTGCCAGTAGGGATGAGGGGGCCTATAGCAATCAGCCCCAGCATTTT.

This chain links TRBV6-6 with TRBJ2-7, with 7 positions matching TRBD2. Trimming removed 0 bases from V and 0 bases from J; junction bases left unmatched: 2. Germline-derived CDR1 and CDR2 are MNHNY and SVGAGI (reference sequence). This CDR3 contains 15 residues. CDR3 in DNA: TGTGCCAGCAGTTACTCTAGCGGGCACTCCTACGAGCAGTACTTC. Translation: CASSYSSGHSYEQYF.

The chain couples TRBV7-9 to TRBJ1-4, with D perhaps matching TRBD1 (5 bases). There are 14 residues in the CDR3. Between the trimmed V and J ends, which lost 5 bases and 4 bases, there was a span of 11 bases. CDR1 SEHNR and CDR2 FQNEAQ come from the germline V gene (reference sequence). In nucleotides, the CDR3 is TGTGCCAGCAGCCTAGGCGGGGGTAATGAAAAACTGTTTTTT. Translation gives CASSLGGGNEKLFF.

In this sample, this clone turned up a few times. The rearrangement links TRBV11-2 to TRBJ2-7; D may be TRBD1 or TRBD2 (6 bases each). The length of the CDR3 is 13 residues. V was trimmed by 5 bases and J by 3 bases, leaving 11 bases between them. Germline loops: CDR1 SGHAT, CDR2 FQNNGV. CDR3 protein: CASSRRGGYEQYF. In DNA form, the CDR3 reads TGTGCCAGCAGCCGCAGGGGAGGCTACGAGCAGTACTTC.

Here the CDR3 reads CASTLGQLNTEAFF. The CDR3 coding sequence is TGTGCCAGCACCTTGGGGCAGCTGAACACTGAAGCTTTCTTT. The chain recombines TRBV28 with TRBJ1-1; D may be TRBD1 (5 bases). This CDR3 region has 14 residues. V lost 7 bases, J lost 0 bases, and 12 bases lay in between. Looked up from germline, CDR1 is MDHEN and CDR2 is SYDVKM.

This chain links TRBV27 with TRBJ2-1; 10 bases align to TRBD2. Germline assignment: CDR1 MNHEY and CDR2 SMNVEV (reference sequence). V lost 4 bases to trimming and J lost 6 bases; unmatched junction nucleotides: 6. There are 15 residues in the CDR3. DNA for the CDR3: TGTGCCAGCAGTTCCTTGAGACTAGCGGGCAATGAGCAGTTCTTC. Protein: CASSSLRLAGNEQFF.

A single count supports this clone. V usage is TRBV6-6 and J usage is TRBJ2-3, with 8 bases identical to TRBD2. The CDR3 runs 16 residues. Germline lookup yields CDR1 MNHNY and CDR2 SVGAGI (reference sequence). Trimming removed 7 bases from V and 0 bases from J; junction bases left unmatched: 9. The CDR3 DNA reads TGTGCCAGCACCGGACTAGCTGCCACTAGCACAGATACGCAGTATTTT. Translating it yields CASTGLAATSTDTQYF.

The V and J genes are TRBV29-1 and TRBJ1-4; D gene ambiguous. Germline CDR1 and CDR2: SQVTM and ANQGSEA. This CDR3 comprises 14 residues. The V gene lost 6 bases and the J gene lost 0 bases, with 11 bases spanning the gap. CDR3 amino acids: CSVSEPATNEKLFF. CDR3 in DNA: TGCAGCGTCTCTGAGCCCGCAACTAATGAAAAACTGTTTTTT.

The chain joins TRBV19 to TRBJ2-5; tentatively, D is TRBD2 (6 bases). Germline values: CDR1 LNHDA, CDR2 SQIVND (reference sequence). CDR3 length: 12 residues. The V end lost 5 bases, the J end lost 5 bases, and 9 bases lay between the germline ends. The CDR3 DNA is TGTGCCAGTAGTTACGGAGGGGAGACCCAGTACTTC. It codes for CASSYGGETQYF.

This clone was observed a single time. This sequence joins TRBV19 and TRBJ2-5, with TRBD1 matching 10 bases. V gave up 8 bases and J gave up 5 bases; unmatched junction bases: 2. Germline assignment: CDR1 LNHDA and CDR2 SQIVND (reference sequence). The CDR3 is 12 amino acids. The CDR3 coding sequence is TGTGCCAGTCGGGACAGGGGCGAGACCCAGTACTTC. It translates to CASRDRGETQYF.

V gene TRBV18 combines with J gene TRBJ2-7; maybe TRBD2 (5 bases). The germline V gene has CDR1 KGHSH and CDR2 LQKENI. The V and J ends lost 4 bases and 3 bases respectively, with 13 bases between them. The CDR3 sequence is 14 residues long. CDR3 protein: CASSLTGILYEQYF. The CDR3 nucleotides are TGTGCCAGCTCACTAACCGGGATCCTCTACGAGCAGTACTTC.

The DNA for the CDR3 is TGTGCCAGCCCCAAAGAACAGGGCGATCAGCCCCAGCATTTT. Encoded protein: CASPKEQGDQPQHF. The chain recombines TRBV21-1 with TRBJ1-5; TRBD1 is the table's D call, not checked against the DNA. TRBV21-1 is flagged as a pseudogene. The CDR3 length is 14 residues.

The chain combines TRBV5-1 with TRBJ1-6, with D possibly matching TRBD1 (6 bases). Germline lookup yields CDR1 SGHRS and CDR2 YFSETQ. V lost 6 bases, J lost 12 bases, and 16 bases lay in between. The CDR3 contains 13 residues. CDR3 region: CASTLSGDKPLHF. For the CDR3, the DNA is TGCGCCAGCACCCTGTCGGGGGACAAACCCCTCCACTTT.

The gene calls are TRBV13 and TRBJ1-1; D gene ambiguous. The CDR3 consists of 15 residues. Between the trimmed V and J ends, which lost 5 bases and 3 bases, there was a span of 16 bases. Looked up from germline, CDR1 is PRHDT and CDR2 is FYEKMQ (reference sequence). CDR3 DNA: TGTGCCAGCAGCACTCGGCCCTATAGAGACACTGAAGCTTTCTTT. Translated, it gives CASSTRPYRDTEAFF.

The chain links TRBV29-1 to TRBJ1-2; D unclear. With 7 bases removed from V and 5 bases from J, the gap between germline ends came to 17 bases. The V gene's germline CDR1 is SQVTM and CDR2 ANQGSEA. This CDR3 region has 13 residues. The CDR3 nucleotides read TGCAGCGCCGGTACGACCCGTTATTATGGCTACACCTTC. Translating it yields CSAGTTRYYGYTF.

The rearrangement links TRBV30 to TRBJ1-5; TRBD1 matches 8 bases. The CDR3 extends over 16 amino acids. Germline V gene sequence: CDR1 GTSNPN, CDR2 SVGIG (reference sequence). Germline trimming cut 3 bases from V and 2 bases from J; bases unmatched to any gene: 9. The CDR3 sequence is CAWRPQGQGGNQPQHF. CDR3 nucleotide sequence: TGTGCCTGGAGACCCCAAGGACAGGGTGGCAATCAGCCCCAGCATTTT. Full variable domain (remainder filled in from reference TRBV30 and TRBJ1-5): SQTIHQWPATLVQPVGSPLSLECTVEGTSNPNLYWYRQAAGRGLQLLFYSVGIGQISSEVPQNLSASRPQDRQFILSSKKLLLSDSGFYLCAWRPQGQGGNQPQHFGDGTRLSIL.